Each of the 9 T cell receptor beta chains below was sequenced from the same sample in a study of human T cells and chemical hapten exposure. Each CDR3 protein gets one entry after TCRdb re-called the RACE reads with MiXCR. The sample lists about 110,000 distinct CDR3 sequences; roughly 12% were seen once. The time point denotes: pre-sensitization, week 0. This sample's treatment: therapeutic diphenylcyclopropenone sensitization with weekly scalp DPC. The material was whole blood, obtained in connection with sensitization to the hapten diphenylcyclopropenone (DPC). These TCRs come from a woman in her forties or fifties with alopecia areata. Some clones in this sample may be carry-over from other donors' samples.

V gene TRBV14 combines with J gene TRBJ1-5, with D unresolved. Germline assignment: CDR1 SGHDN and CDR2 FVKESK. The V and J ends lost 1 base and 3 bases respectively, with 10 bases between them. There are 15 residues in the CDR3. The CDR3 bases are TGTGCCAGCAGCCAAGGCCCAAGTTTCAATCAGCCCCAGCATTTT. Translated, it gives CASSQGPSFNQPQHF. The whole variable domain, remainder taken from reference TRBV14 and TRBJ1-5, is EAGVTQFPSHSVIEKGQTVTLRCDPISGHDNLYWYRRVMGKEIKFLLHFVKESKQDESGMPNNRFLAERTGGTYSTLKVQPAELEDSGVYFCASSQGPSFNQPQHFGDGTRLSIL.

This clonotype showed up many times. The chain couples TRBV19 to TRBJ2-3, with TRBD1 identical over 7 bases. CDR3 length equals 16 residues. J was trimmed by 2 bases and V by 5 bases; bases with no gene match: 10. The germline gives CDR1 LNHDA, CDR2 SQIVND (reference sequence). The CDR3: CASSLPTGTHTDTQYF. Here the CDR3 DNA reads TGTGCCAGTAGTCTTCCGACAGGGACACACACAGATACGCAGTATTTT.

This clonotype was counted between two and nine times. This chain links TRBV29-1 with TRBJ2-7, with 8 bases fitting TRBD2. Germline trimming cut 8 bases from V and 5 bases from J; bases unmatched to any gene: 14. Germline-derived CDR1 and CDR2 are SQVTM and ANQGSEA. The CDR3 has 14 residues. The CDR3 is CSILRIGGRHEQYF. The CDR3 DNA follows: TGCAGCATCCTTAGAATTGGCGGGAGGCACGAGCAGTACTTC.

The CDR3 reads CASTRGLLQETQYF. Written as DNA, the CDR3 is TGTGCCAGCACCCGAGGGCTTCTACAAGAGACCCAGTACTTC. This chain connects TRBV25-1 to TRBJ2-5, with D possibly matching TRBD2 (5 bases). The CDR3 contains 14 residues. V shed 7 bases and J shed 2 bases, with 14 bases lying between them. Germline V gene lookup returns CDR1 MGHDK and CDR2 SYGVNS.

The chain couples TRBV7-2 to TRBJ2-3; 8 bases agree with TRBD2. Germline V gene lookup returns CDR1 SGHTA and CDR2 FQGNSA. This CDR3 has 16 residues. The junction had 6 bases not matched to a gene; V was cut back by 2 bases and J by 2 bases. DNA for the CDR3: TGTGCCAGCAGCTTACAAGCGGGAGTTCTCACAGATACGCAGTATTTT. This gives the protein CASSLQAGVLTDTQYF.

The chain has TRBV7-2 and TRBJ1-2; 7 bases line up with TRBD1. Trimming at V came to 5 bases and at J to 4 bases, leaving 4 bases not matched to a gene. CDR3 length: 13 amino acids. Germline V CDR1 and CDR2: SGHTA, FQGNSA. CDR3 sequence: CASSQDRIYGYTF. For the CDR3, the DNA is TGTGCCAGCAGCCAGGACAGGATCTATGGCTACACCTTC.

The V gene is TRBV6-5, the J gene TRBJ2-1, with TRBD1 identical over 11 bases. The CDR3 is 13 amino acids. Germline assignment: CDR1 MNHEY and CDR2 SVGAGI. Losses at the gene ends were 9 bases for V and 8 bases for J; bases not matched to a gene: 6. In DNA form, the CDR3 reads TGTGCCAGTCGGCGGACAGGGGGCGATGAGCAGTTCTTC. Amino acid sequence: CASRRTGGDEQFF.

This clonotype was counted between two and nine times. An end of the junction does not agree with germline; a read error may underlie this. This chain links TRBV7-7 with TRBJ1-4; 10 bases are a match to TRBD1. Germline V gene lookup returns CDR1 SSHAT and CDR2 FNYEAQ (reference sequence). The CDR3 is made up of 15 amino acids. The CDR3 DNA follows: TGTGCTAGCAGCCCTGGACAGGGGGGCCCTGAAAAACTGTTTTTT. Translated, it gives CASSPGQGGPEKLFF.

V gene TRBV12-2 combines with J gene TRBJ1-1; TRBD1 is the table's D call, not checked against the DNA. TRBV12-2 counts as a pseudogene. This CDR3 comprises 18 residues. The CDR3 loop reads CASRLAKTRTALNTEAFF. CDR3 DNA sequence: TGTGCAAGTCGCTTAGCGAAGACGCGGACAGCCCTGAACACTGAAGCTTTCTTT.